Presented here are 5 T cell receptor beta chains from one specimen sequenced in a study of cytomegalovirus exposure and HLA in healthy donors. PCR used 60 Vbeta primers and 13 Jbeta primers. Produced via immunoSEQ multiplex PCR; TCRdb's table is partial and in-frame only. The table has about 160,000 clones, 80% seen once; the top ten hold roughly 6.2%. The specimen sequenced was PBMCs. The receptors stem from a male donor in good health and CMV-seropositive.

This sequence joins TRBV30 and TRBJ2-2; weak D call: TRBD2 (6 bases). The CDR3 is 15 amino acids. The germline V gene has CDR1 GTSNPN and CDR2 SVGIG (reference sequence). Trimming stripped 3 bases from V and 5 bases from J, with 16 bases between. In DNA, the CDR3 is TGTGCCTGGAGAGAGGGTGGGGCGGGGACCGGGGAGCTGTTTTTT. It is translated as CAWREGGAGTGELFF.

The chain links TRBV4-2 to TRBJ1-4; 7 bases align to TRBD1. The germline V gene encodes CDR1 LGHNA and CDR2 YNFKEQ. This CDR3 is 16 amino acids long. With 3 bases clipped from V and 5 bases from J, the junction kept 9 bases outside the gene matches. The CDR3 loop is CASSQLTGQLNEKLFF. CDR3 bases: TGTGCCAGCAGCCAGCTGACGGGACAGTTAAATGAAAAACTGTTTTTT.

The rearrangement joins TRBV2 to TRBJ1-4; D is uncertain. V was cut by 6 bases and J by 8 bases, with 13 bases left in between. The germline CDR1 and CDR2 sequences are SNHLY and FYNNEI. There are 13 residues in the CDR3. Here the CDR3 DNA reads TGTGCCAGCAGCCCTGCGGGGTCGGAAAAACTGTTTTTT. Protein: CASSPAGSEKLFF. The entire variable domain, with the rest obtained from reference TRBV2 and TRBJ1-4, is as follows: EPEVTQTPSHQVTQMGQEVILRCVPISNHLYFYWYRQILGQKVEFLVSFYNNEISEKSEIFDDQFSVERPDGSNFTLKIRSTKLEDSAMYFCASSPAGSEKLFFGSGTQLSVL.

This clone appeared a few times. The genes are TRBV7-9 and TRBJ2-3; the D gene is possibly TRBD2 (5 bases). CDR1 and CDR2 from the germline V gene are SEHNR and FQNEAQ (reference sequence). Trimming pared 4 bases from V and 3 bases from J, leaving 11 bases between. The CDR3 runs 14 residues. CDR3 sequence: CASSSEGATDTQYF. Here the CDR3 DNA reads TGTGCCAGCAGCTCTGAGGGAGCAACAGATACGCAGTATTTT.

CDR3 coding DNA: TGTGCCAGCAGCGTAACACCTTACTACGAGCAGTACTTC. Translating it yields CASSVTPYYEQYF. The chain uses TRBV9 and TRBJ2-7; D is unresolved. CDR1 and CDR2 (germline): SGDLS, YYNGEE. This CDR3 spans 13 amino acids. The V and J ends lost 1 base and 3 bases respectively, with 8 bases between them.